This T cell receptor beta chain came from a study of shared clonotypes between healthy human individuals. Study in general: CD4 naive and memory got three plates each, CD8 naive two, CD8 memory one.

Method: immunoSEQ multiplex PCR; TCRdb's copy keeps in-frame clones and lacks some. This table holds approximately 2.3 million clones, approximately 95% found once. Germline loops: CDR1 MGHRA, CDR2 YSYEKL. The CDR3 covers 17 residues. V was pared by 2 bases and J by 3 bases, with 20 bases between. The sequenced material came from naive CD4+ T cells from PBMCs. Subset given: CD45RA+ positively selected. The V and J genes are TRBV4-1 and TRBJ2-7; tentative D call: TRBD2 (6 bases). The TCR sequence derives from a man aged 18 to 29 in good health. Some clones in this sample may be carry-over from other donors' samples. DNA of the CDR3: TGCGCCAGCAGCCAATATGGGGTGCGGGAAGGAGGCTACGAGCAGTACTTC. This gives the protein CASSQYGVREGGYEQYF.